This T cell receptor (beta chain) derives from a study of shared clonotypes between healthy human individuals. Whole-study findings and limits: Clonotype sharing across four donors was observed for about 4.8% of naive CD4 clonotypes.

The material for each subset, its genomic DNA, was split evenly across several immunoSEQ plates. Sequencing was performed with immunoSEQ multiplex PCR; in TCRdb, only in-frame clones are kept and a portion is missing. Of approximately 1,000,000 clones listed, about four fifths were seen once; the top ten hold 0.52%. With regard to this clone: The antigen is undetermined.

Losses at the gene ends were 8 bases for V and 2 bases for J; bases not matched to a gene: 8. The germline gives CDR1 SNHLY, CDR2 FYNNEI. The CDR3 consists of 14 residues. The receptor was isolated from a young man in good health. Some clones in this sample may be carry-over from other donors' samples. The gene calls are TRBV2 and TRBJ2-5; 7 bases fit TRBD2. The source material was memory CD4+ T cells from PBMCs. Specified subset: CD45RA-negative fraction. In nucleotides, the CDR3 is TGTGCCAGCCCTGGGGCTAGCGGACAAGAGACCCAGTACTTC. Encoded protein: CASPGASGQETQYF.